Below are 16 T cell receptor beta chains sequenced from a single sample in a study of CD8+ T cells in alopecia areata. The treatment denotes: oral pan-JAK inhibitor, 5-10 mg twice daily. Reverse transcribed after extraction, RNA yielded cDNA as the sequencing template. Measured with immunoSEQ multiplex PCR; TCRdb has only the in-frame clones, and not every one. Of some 150,000 clones in the sample, roughly four fifths were seen once. Sequenced here: CD8+ T cells sorted from blood, sampled at week 4, from a patient treated with tofacitinib. Receptor source: a human donor with alopecia areata.

This clone came up once. The genes are TRBV29-1 and TRBJ2-3; D not certain. V was cut by 7 bases and J by 3 bases, with 11 bases left in between. Per the germline V gene, CDR1 is SQVTM and CDR2 is ANQGSEA. The CDR3 extends over 12 amino acids. The CDR3 nucleotides are TGCAGCGCAACCGTATGGACAGATACGCAGTATTTT. Residues: CSATVWTDTQYF.

The V and J genes are TRBV4-2 and TRBJ2-2, with D uncertain. CDR1 LGHNA and CDR2 YNFKEQ come from the germline V gene. CDR3 length: 16 residues. Trimming shortened V by 2 bases and J by 0 bases, and 10 bases separated the two germline ends. The chain's CDR3 is CASSQRIPPNTGELFF. CDR3 bases: TGTGCCAGCAGCCAACGTATACCTCCGAACACCGGGGAGCTGTTTTTT.

V and J are TRBV4-1 and TRBJ1-4, with D possibly matching TRBD1 (6 bases). In germline, CDR1 is MGHRA, CDR2 YSYEKL. The V gene lost 1 base and the J gene lost 4 bases, with 7 bases spanning the gap. This CDR3 region has 14 residues. This CDR3 is CASSQGTVNEKLFF. The CDR3 region has the DNA TGCGCCAGCAGCCAAGGGACAGTTAATGAAAAACTGTTTTTT.

This rearrangement joins TRBV29-1 to TRBJ2-4; perhaps TRBD2 as D (6 bases). CDR1 is SQVTM and CDR2 is ANQGSEA in the germline V gene. The CDR3 length is 14 residues. V was clipped by 3 bases and J by 3 bases, with 12 bases between them. In DNA form, the CDR3 reads TGCAGCGTTGAGGGAGGAGCGAGCAAAAACATTCAGTACTTC. This codes for CSVEGGASKNIQYF.

This clone came up once. V is TRBV11-2 and J is TRBJ2-3; unclear D gene. The CDR3 runs 12 residues. V was shortened by 5 bases and J by 10 bases, with 13 bases between the two germline ends. The germline V gene has CDR1 SGHAT and CDR2 FQNNGV. CDR3 sequence reads: CASSPSSGSQYF. CDR3 nucleotide sequence: TGTGCCAGCAGCCCCTCGTCGGGCTCGCAGTATTTT.

The CDR3 region is CASSNRGDTQYF. The CDR3 DNA sequence: TGTGCCAGCAGCAACAGGGGAGATACGCAGTATTTT. The chain combines TRBV13 with TRBJ2-3; 7 nucleotides agree with TRBD1. The CDR3 totals 12 residues. Trimming took 5 bases from V and 5 from J; bases not matched to a gene: 1. CDR1 PRHDT and CDR2 FYEKMQ come from the germline V gene (reference sequence).

This sequence joins TRBV2 and TRBJ2-5, with 9 bases fitting TRBD2. This CDR3 spans 16 amino acids. Germline lookup yields CDR1 SNHLY and CDR2 FYNNEI. Trimming took 3 bases from V and 0 from J; bases not matched to a gene: 5. The CDR3 DNA follows: TGTGCCAGCAGTGATACGACTAGCGGATACCAAGAGACCCAGTACTTC. Residues: CASSDTTSGYQETQYF.

V gene TRBV10-3 combines with J gene TRBJ2-7; the D is unclear. Germline CDR1 and CDR2: ENHRY and SYGVKD. Deletions cut 0 bases from V and 1 base from J, with 7 bases between. The CDR3 length is 14 residues. CDR3 in amino acids: CAISESESSYEQYF. CDR3 in DNA: TGTGCCATCAGTGAGTCAGAGTCTTCCTACGAGCAGTACTTC.

The rearrangement uses TRBV5-6 and TRBJ2-5, with 10 bases identical to TRBD2. V shed 3 bases and J 1 base; nucleotides not matched to a gene: 3. Germline assignment: CDR1 SGHDT and CDR2 YYEEEE. CDR3 length: 15 amino acids. The CDR3 protein is CASSSLAGGQETQYF. CDR3 nucleotides: TGTGCCAGCAGCTCGTTAGCGGGGGGCCAAGAGACCCAGTACTTC.

This clone was detected only a few times. In DNA form, the CDR3 reads TGCGCCAGCAGCCAAGATCACGAGTTCTCTGGGGCCAACGTCCTGACTTTC. Translation: CASSQDHEFSGANVLTF. V usage is TRBV4-3 and J usage is TRBJ2-6; D gene unclear. The CDR3 length is 17 residues. V was cut by 0 bases and J by 0 bases, with 9 bases left in between. CDR1 is LGHNA, CDR2 YSLEER, per germline.

This sequence joins TRBV5-1 and TRBJ2-7, with 9 bases identical to TRBD1. The CDR3 has 14 amino acids. Germline V gene lookup returns CDR1 SGHRS and CDR2 YFSETQ. Losses at the gene ends were 4 bases for V and 6 bases for J; bases not matched to a gene: 8. The CDR3 DNA reads as TGCGCCAGCAGCCTCGGACAGGGGATCGTCGAGCAGTACTTC. Translation: CASSLGQGIVEQYF.

The chain combines TRBV4-1 with TRBJ1-2; D is undetermined. The CDR3 extends over 14 amino acids. CDR1 is MGHRA, CDR2 YSYEKL, per germline. Trimming took off 1 base at V and 8 bases at J, with 14 bases between the two ends. CDR3: CASSQGKFKEGYTF. For the CDR3, the DNA is TGCGCCAGCAGCCAAGGGAAATTTAAAGAGGGCTACACCTTC.

The chain couples TRBV6-6 to TRBJ2-5, with a possible D match to TRBD1 (6 bases). V was cut by 6 bases and J by 2 bases, with 13 bases left in between. The CDR3 extends over 14 amino acids. From germline, CDR1 is MNHNY and CDR2 SVGAGI (reference sequence). The CDR3 DNA reads as TGTGCCAGCAGACAGGGCGCGTTACAAGAGACCCAGTACTTC. Protein sequence: CASRQGALQETQYF.

This sequence joins TRBV29-1 and TRBJ1-1; no firm D call. The CDR3 is 13 amino acids. Germline V gives CDR1 SQVTM, CDR2 ANQGSEA. Trimming shortened V by 4 bases and J by 1 base, and 10 bases separated the two germline ends. In DNA, the CDR3 is TGCAGCGTTGGGATAGATTGGAACACTGAAGCTTTCTTT. Encoded protein: CSVGIDWNTEAFF. Full variable domain (rest looked up from reference TRBV29-1 and TRBJ1-1): SAVISQKPSRDICQRGTSLTIQCQVDSQVTMMFWYRQQPGQSLTLIATANQGSEATYESGFVIDKFPISRPNLTFSTLTVSNMSPEDSSIYLCSVGIDWNTEAFFGQGTRLTVV.

The V call is TRBV5-4, the J call TRBJ2-2; a possible D gene is TRBD2 (5 bases). The length of the CDR3 is 13 residues. Germline V lookup: CDR1 SGHNT, CDR2 YYREEE (reference sequence). V was trimmed by 0 bases and J by 10 bases, leaving 10 bases between them. CDR3 in amino acids: CASSLAGVLELFF. CDR3 DNA: TGTGCCAGCAGCTTGGCCGGGGTGTTGGAGCTGTTTTTT.

This clone was seen only once. Other DNA sequences in the same sample also yield this CDR3. This chain joins TRBV7-9 and TRBJ2-1; 7 bases fit TRBD1. This CDR3 comprises 14 residues. V gave up 4 bases and J gave up 6 bases; unmatched junction bases: 6. CDR1 and CDR2 (germline): SEHNR, FQNEAQ (reference sequence). The DNA of the CDR3 is TGTGCCAGCAGCTCCCCGGCAGGGGGCAATGAGCAGTTCTTC. Protein: CASSSPAGGNEQFF. The full variable domain, its missing parts supplied by reference TRBV7-9 and TRBJ2-1, is DTGVSQNPRHKITKRGQNVTFRCDPISEHNRLYWYRQTLGQGPEFLTYFQNEAQLEKSRLLSDRFSAERPKGSFSTLEIQRTEQGDSAMYLCASSSPAGGNEQFFGPGTRLTVL.